This T cell receptor (beta chain) was documented in a study of read filtering for tumor transcriptome and immune sequencing. About the study: The cohort had more than 16 men and around 15 women aged about 45 to 80, mean roughly 66 years. By R-ISS, stages I, II and III held roughly 8, 16 and 7 patients. After DNase treatment, RNA was made into whole-transcriptome libraries.

From roughly 390 ng of RNA, a library with molecular barcoded alpha/delta and beta/gamma adaptors was made. Each CDR3 protein is one row after TCRdb ran MiXCR on the reads. The table records about 50,000 distinct CDR3 sequences, around 20% of them present only once. At least ten counts were recorded for this clonotype. Bone marrow was sampled from every patient at the time of active disease. The source of this sequence is a donor at least 40 years old with multiple myeloma. The sample consisted of a population of CD138-negative cells sorted from bone marrow.

Here the CDR3 DNA reads TGCGCCAGCAGCCAAGTAGCGTTAAGCTCCTACAATGAGCAGTTCTTC. Translated, it gives CASSQVALSSYNEQFF. V and J are TRBV4-1 and TRBJ2-1; D might be TRBD2 (5 bases). This CDR3 has 16 amino acids. Germline lookup yields CDR1 MGHRA and CDR2 YSYEKL. Trimming stripped 1 base from V and 0 bases from J, with 10 bases between.